This TCR beta chain was sequenced in a study of T cells in Graves' hyperthyroidism and ophthalmopathy. With regard to this clonotype: Its specificity is not known.

Researchers took RNA transcripts and amplified the TCR beta CDR3 regions from them. TCR CDR3 underwent first-round RT-PCR with the HTBI primer set. TCRdb reprocessed the multiplex PCR reads with MiXCR, giving one entry per CDR3 protein. In the table there are some 500,000 distinct CDR3 sequences, 13% to 15% of which are singletons. CDR3 length: 15 amino acids. Trimming took off 5 bases at V and 3 bases at J, with 16 bases between the two ends. Whole-study findings and limits: Blood shared most expanded thyroid clonotypes above 0.001.

The sequenced sample was blood. The chain has TRBV12-3 or TRBV12-4 and TRBJ1-1; TRBD1 is a possible D gene (5 bases). This receptor was taken from a woman aged 18-29 years with Graves' hyperthyroidism. The CDR3 DNA reads TGTGCCAGCAGTCTGGGGGTGCCATGGGACACTGAAGCTTTCTTT. Translating gives CASSLGVPWDTEAFF.